The 27 T cell receptor beta chains below come from one sample, sequenced in a study of blood T cell repertoires in COVID-19. Method: immunoSEQ multiplex PCR; TCRdb's copy keeps in-frame clones and lacks some. The sample records hundreds of thousands of clones, more than 75% being singletons. The sample was peripheral blood. These receptors came from a woman between 55 and 75 years old who had recovered from COVID-19.

The CDR3 protein is CASSVGSYSYNEQFF. DNA of the CDR3: TGTGCCAGCAGCGTAGGGTCCTACTCCTACAATGAGCAGTTCTTC. This chain uses TRBV9 with TRBJ2-1; D uncertain. Trimming took off 0 bases at V and 0 bases at J, with 7 bases between the two ends. The length of the CDR3 is 15 residues. Germline V CDR1 and CDR2: SGDLS, YYNGEE.

V usage is TRBV7-2 and J usage is TRBJ1-6; 9 nucleotides agree with TRBD1. Germline V gives CDR1 SGHTA, CDR2 FQGNSA. This CDR3 spans 18 amino acids. Germline trimming cut 5 bases from V and 7 bases from J; bases unmatched to any gene: 15. CDR3 amino acids: CASSKRPGTGFTNSPLHF. The CDR3 nucleotides are TGTGCCAGCAGCAAACGACCCGGGACAGGGTTTACGAATTCACCCCTCCACTTT.

The count of this clone is one. This chain uses TRBV10-3 with TRBJ2-1, with 9 bases fitting TRBD2. Looked up from germline, CDR1 is ENHRY and CDR2 is SYGVKD. CDR3 length: 17 residues. J lost 5 bases, V lost 4 bases, and 12 bases had no gene match. The CDR3 spells CAISVVSAASGDNEQFF. The CDR3 DNA reads TGTGCCATCAGTGTAGTTTCGGCGGCTAGCGGGGACAATGAGCAGTTCTTC.

This clone was counted a few times. The CDR3 region has the DNA TGTGCCAGCACTCCTCCGCTCGGGGGGGGGTTAGATACGCAGTATTTT. The encoded protein is CASTPPLGGGLDTQYF. The V call is TRBV27, the J call TRBJ2-3, with 8 nucleotides matching TRBD2. With 7 bases clipped from V and 5 bases from J, the junction kept 14 bases outside the gene matches. Per germline, CDR1 MNHEY and CDR2 SMNVEV (reference sequence). This CDR3 contains 16 residues.

The CDR3 loop is CASSLVGGSVTDTQYF. The CDR3 nucleotides read TGCGCCAGCAGCTTGGTCGGCGGGAGCGTCACAGATACGCAGTATTTT. The genes are TRBV5-1 and TRBJ2-3; 7 bases are shared with TRBD2. CDR1 and CDR2 (germline): SGHRS, YFSETQ. CDR3 length: 16 amino acids. V lost 0 bases to trimming and J lost 2 bases; unmatched junction nucleotides: 6.

V is TRBV9 and J is TRBJ1-1, with a weak D call TRBD1 (5 bases). Germline lookup yields CDR1 SGDLS and CDR2 YYNGEE. The CDR3 has 15 amino acids. V shed 2 bases and J shed 0 bases, with 11 bases lying between them. The CDR3 loop is CASSVDSLMNTEAFF. The CDR3 DNA sequence: TGTGCCAGCAGCGTTGACAGCCTCATGAACACTGAAGCTTTCTTT. The full variable domain, with the rest looked up from reference TRBV9 and TRBJ1-1, is DSGVTQTPKHLITATGQRVTLRCSPRSGDLSVYWYQQSLDQGLQFLIQYYNGEERAKGNILERFSAQQFPDLHSELNLSSLELGDSALYFCASSVDSLMNTEAFFGQGTRLTVV.

CDR3 region: CASSPADGMNTEAFF. The CDR3 DNA follows: TGTGCCAGCTCACCAGCGGACGGGATGAACACTGAAGCTTTCTTT. The chain has TRBV18 and TRBJ1-1, with no clear D. V was trimmed by 2 bases and J by 0 bases, leaving 10 bases between them. Per germline, CDR1 KGHSH and CDR2 LQKENI. The CDR3 contains 15 residues.

This rearrangement joins TRBV19 to TRBJ1-5, with 9 bases identical to TRBD1. Germline V CDR1 and CDR2: LNHDA, SQIVND (reference sequence). V lost 10 bases to trimming and J lost 2 bases; unmatched junction nucleotides: 15. CDR3 size: 17 residues. CDR3 loop: CAIGTGILGLGNQPQHF. The CDR3, as DNA: TGTGCCATCGGGACAGGGATCTTGGGTTTAGGCAATCAGCCCCAGCATTTT. The full variable domain, its missing parts supplied by reference TRBV19 and TRBJ1-5, is DGGITQSPKYLFRKEGQNVTLSCEQNLNHDAMYWYRQDPGQGLRLIYYSQIVNDFQKGDIAEGYSVSREKKESFPLTVTSAQKNPTAFYLCAIGTGILGLGNQPQHFGDGTRLSIL.

This clone was found once. V usage is TRBV12-3 or TRBV12-4 and J usage is TRBJ2-5; tentatively, D is TRBD2 (7 bases). CDR3 length: 13 amino acids. Trimming took 10 bases from V and 1 from J, leaving 13 bases between them. DNA for the CDR3: TGTGCCACTGCGGGGGCCCTCCAAGAGACCCAGTACTTC. Protein sequence: CATAGALQETQYF.

This clone was found once. The chain carries TRBV11-2 and TRBJ1-2; 7 bases map to TRBD1. Germline assignment: CDR1 SGHAT and CDR2 FQNNGV. The CDR3 contains 16 residues. With 5 bases clipped from V and 1 base from J, the junction kept 10 bases outside the gene matches. The CDR3 loop is CASSPDRVRFNYGYTF. The DNA of the CDR3 is TGTGCCAGCAGCCCCGACAGGGTCCGATTTAACTATGGCTACACCTTC.

The chain recombines TRBV9 with TRBJ1-6; a weak D match, TRBD1 (6 bases). This CDR3 contains 15 residues. Trimming removed 3 bases at V and 7 bases at J, with 14 bases between. The germline CDR1 and CDR2 sequences are SGDLS and YYNGEE. The CDR3 spells CASSAQGWENSPLHF. DNA of the CDR3: TGTGCCAGCAGCGCGCAGGGGTGGGAGAATTCACCCCTCCACTTT.

V usage is TRBV5-1 and J usage is TRBJ2-5; TRBD2 matches at 13 bases. Trimming cost V 5 bases and J 1 base; bases outside gene matches: 5. Germline V gives CDR1 SGHRS, CDR2 YFSETQ. There are 16 residues in the CDR3. The CDR3 reads CASSQGLAGFQETQYF. Here the CDR3 DNA reads TGCGCCAGCAGTCAGGGACTAGCGGGATTCCAAGAGACCCAGTACTTC.

This chain joins TRBV10-3 and TRBJ2-1; TRBD2 aligns across 8 bases. This CDR3 spans 15 amino acids. V was clipped by 2 bases and J by 4 bases; unmatched bases: 4. The germline gives CDR1 ENHRY, CDR2 SYGVKD. The DNA of the CDR3 is TGTGCCATCAGTGAGGTTGCGGGGGGATACAATGAGCAGTTCTTC. Translated, it gives CAISEVAGGYNEQFF.

The V gene is TRBV28, the J gene TRBJ2-7; 11 bases align to TRBD1. V shed 9 bases, J shed 4 bases, and the junction held 5 bases outside the gene matches. In germline, CDR1 is MDHEN, CDR2 SYDVKM. The CDR3 totals 13 residues. The CDR3 protein is CASRTGGRYEQYF. In DNA, the CDR3 is TGTGCCAGTCGGACAGGGGGCAGGTACGAGCAGTACTTC.

This chain joins TRBV5-1 and TRBJ2-5; 8 nucleotides line up with TRBD1. The germline CDR1 and CDR2 sequences are SGHRS and YFSETQ. V lost 4 bases and J lost 9; bases outside the gene matches: 17. The CDR3 sequence is 16 residues long. The CDR3 is CASSPYIQDRERAQYF. Here the CDR3 DNA reads TGCGCCAGCAGCCCATATATCCAGGACAGGGAGAGGGCCCAGTACTTC.

The chain employs TRBV6-2 or TRBV6-3 and TRBJ1-6; TRBD1 agrees at 7 bases. The J segment lost 5 bases and the V segment lost 6 bases, leaving 10 bases of the junction unmatched. Germline loops: CDR1 MNHEY, CDR2 SVGEGT. CDR3 size: 16 residues. This chain's CDR3 is CASSSDRVGNNSPLHF. The CDR3 DNA follows: TGTGCCAGCAGCTCCGACAGGGTAGGGAATAATTCACCCCTCCACTTT.

The CDR3 here is CASSLGQFYGYTF. Here the CDR3 DNA reads TGCGCCAGCAGCTTGGGCCAGTTCTATGGCTACACCTTC. The chain joins TRBV5-1 to TRBJ1-2; D gene ambiguous. Germline CDR1 is SGHRS and CDR2 is YFSETQ. The V gene lost 0 bases and the J gene lost 4 bases, with 7 bases spanning the gap. This CDR3 is 13 amino acids long.

The chain links TRBV28 to TRBJ1-5; 7 nucleotides match TRBD1. V shed 3 bases, J shed 1 base, and the junction held 9 bases outside the gene matches. The germline V gene has CDR1 MDHEN and CDR2 SYDVKM. The CDR3 loop spans 17 amino acids. CDR3 sequence (DNA): TGTGCCAGCAGTTTGTTTTTTGGGACAGAAAGCAATCAGCCCCAGCATTTT. Residues: CASSLFFGTESNQPQHF.

The V and J genes are TRBV19 and TRBJ2-2, with 8 bases that match TRBD2. The V gene end was trimmed by 2 bases and the J gene end by 5 bases; junction bases not matched to a gene: 7. The CDR3 sequence is 16 residues long. Germline assignment: CDR1 LNHDA and CDR2 SQIVND (reference sequence). This CDR3 is CASSIYGGAETGELFF. CDR3 DNA: TGTGCCAGTAGTATATACGGGGGGGCGGAAACCGGGGAGCTGTTTTTT. Filled out from reference TRBV19 and TRBJ2-2, the complete variable domain reads DGGITQSPKYLFRKEGQNVTLSCEQNLNHDAMYWYRQDPGQGLRLIYYSQIVNDFQKGDIAEGYSVSREKKESFPLTVTSAQKNPTAFYLCASSIYGGAETGELFFGEGSRLTVL.

The rearrangement joins TRBV5-4 to TRBJ1-6; TRBD1 might be the D (5 bases). The germline V and J ends were trimmed by 1 base and 15 bases, with 11 bases remaining between them. This CDR3 spans 12 amino acids. Germline loops: CDR1 SGHNT, CDR2 YYREEE (reference sequence). The CDR3 loop reads CASSLWTSHLHF. CDR3 sequence (DNA): TGTGCCAGCAGCTTGTGGACATCGCACCTCCACTTT.

This chain uses TRBV4-1 with TRBJ1-2; D possibly corresponds to TRBD1 (5 bases). CDR1 is MGHRA, CDR2 YSYEKL, per germline. Trimming took 7 bases from V and 8 from J, leaving 23 bases between them. The CDR3 is 15 amino acids. The CDR3 sequence is CASNSLASGIFGYTF. The CDR3 nucleotides read TGCGCCAGCAACTCCCTCGCGTCAGGGATCTTCGGCTACACCTTC.

This sequence joins TRBV2 and TRBJ1-6; D is ambiguous. V lost 0 bases and J lost 6, with 6 bases in between. Germline V gene lookup returns CDR1 SNHLY and CDR2 FYNNEI. CDR3 length equals 14 residues. The CDR3, as DNA: TGTGCCAGCAGTGAAGCGCGGATTAATTCACCCCTCCACTTT. Translating it yields CASSEARINSPLHF.

J is TRBJ2-7 and V is TRBV28; 12 bases line up with TRBD1. J lost 5 bases, V lost 3 bases, and 5 bases had no gene match. From germline, CDR1 is MDHEN and CDR2 SYDVKM. This CDR3 has 15 residues. The CDR3 coding sequence is TGTGCCAGCAGTTTCGGGGGACAGGGGGCTGACGAGCAGTACTTC. The encoded protein is CASSFGGQGADEQYF.

The chain recombines TRBV19 with TRBJ2-5, with 7 bases matching TRBD2. V gave up 3 bases and J gave up 3 bases; unmatched junction bases: 7. The CDR3 length is 15 residues. Germline assignment: CDR1 LNHDA and CDR2 SQIVND (reference sequence). DNA for the CDR3: TGTGCCAGTAGTATCGAAGCGGGGAACAAAGAGACCCAGTACTTC. It yields the protein CASSIEAGNKETQYF. The complete variable domain, with remaining parts taken from reference TRBV19 and TRBJ2-5, reads DGGITQSPKYLFRKEGQNVTLSCEQNLNHDAMYWYRQDPGQGLRLIYYSQIVNDFQKGDIAEGYSVSREKKESFPLTVTSAQKNPTAFYLCASSIEAGNKETQYFGPGTRLLVL.

The genes are TRBV11-2 and TRBJ2-5, with 12 bases matching TRBD2. The CDR3 extends over 18 amino acids. The V and J ends lost 3 bases and 0 bases, in that order; junction bases with no gene match: 8. Germline CDR1 SGHAT, CDR2 FQNNGV. The CDR3 bases are TGTGCCAGCAGCTTCGGACTAGCGGGGACTCAGTACCAAGAGACCCAGTACTTC. This encodes CASSFGLAGTQYQETQYF.

This chain joins TRBV12-5 and TRBJ2-3; 7 nucleotides agree with TRBD1. The J segment lost 3 bases and the V segment lost 2 bases, leaving 5 bases of the junction unmatched. CDR3 length equals 15 residues. CDR1 is LGHNT and CDR2 is FRNRAP in the germline V gene. This chain's CDR3 is CASGLTGQMTDTQYF. CDR3 nucleotides: TGTGCTAGTGGTTTGACGGGACAGATGACAGATACGCAGTATTTT.

Only a few counts were recorded for this clone. The rearrangement links TRBV7-9 to TRBJ2-1; 7 bases line up with TRBD1. Looked up from germline, CDR1 is SEHNR and CDR2 is FQNEAQ (reference sequence). Trimming at V came to 3 bases and at J to 7 bases, leaving 6 bases not matched to a gene. The CDR3 has 14 amino acids. CDR3 bases: TGTGCCAGCAGCTTGCCACAGGGGTATAATGAGCAGTTCTTC. Translating it yields CASSLPQGYNEQFF.